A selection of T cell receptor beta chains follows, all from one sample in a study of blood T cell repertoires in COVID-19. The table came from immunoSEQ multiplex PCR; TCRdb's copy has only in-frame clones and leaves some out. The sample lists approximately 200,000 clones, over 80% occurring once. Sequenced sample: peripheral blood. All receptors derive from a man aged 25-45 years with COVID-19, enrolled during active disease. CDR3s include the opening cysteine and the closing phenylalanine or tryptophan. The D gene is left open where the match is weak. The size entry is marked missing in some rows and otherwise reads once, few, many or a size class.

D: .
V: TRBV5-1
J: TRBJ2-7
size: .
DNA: TGCGCCAGCAGTTCCGGGTCGGATACTTACGAGCAGTACTTC
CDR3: CASSSGSDTYEQYF

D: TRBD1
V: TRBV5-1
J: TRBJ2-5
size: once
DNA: TGCGCCAGCAGCTTACGAGGGGGCCTCCAAGAGACCCAGTACTTC
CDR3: CASSLRGGLQETQYF

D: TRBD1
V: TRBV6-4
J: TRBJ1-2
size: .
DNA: TGTGCCAGCAGTGAGGGGACAGGCCATGGCTACACCTTC
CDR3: CASSEGTGHGYTF

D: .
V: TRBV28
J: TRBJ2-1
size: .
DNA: TGTGCCAGCAGTTGGGCAGGGACCTACAATGAGCAGTTCTTC
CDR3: CASSWAGTYNEQFF

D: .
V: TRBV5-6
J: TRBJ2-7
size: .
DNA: TGTGCCAGCAGCTTGGGCGAACTAGAGGTCTACGAGCAGTACTTC
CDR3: CASSLGELEVYEQYF

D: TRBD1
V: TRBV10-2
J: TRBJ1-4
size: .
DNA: TGCGCCAGCAGTCCACCGGGACAGGGGGACGAAAAACTGTTTTTT
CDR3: CASSPPGQGDEKLFF

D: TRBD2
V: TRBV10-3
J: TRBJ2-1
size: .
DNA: TGTGCCATCAGTTGGACTAGCGTCGATATCGGGAATGAGCAGTTCTTC
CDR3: CAISWTSVDIGNEQFF

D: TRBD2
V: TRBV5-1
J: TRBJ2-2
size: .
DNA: TGCGCCAGCAGCTTGGGACTAGCGGGAGGAGTCGACACCGGGGAGCTGTTTTTT
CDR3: CASSLGLAGGVDTGELFF

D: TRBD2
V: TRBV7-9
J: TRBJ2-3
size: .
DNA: TGTGCCAGCAGCTTTAGCGGGATTTGGGCAGATACGCAGTATTTT
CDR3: CASSFSGIWADTQYF

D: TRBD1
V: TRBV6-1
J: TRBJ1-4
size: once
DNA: TGTGCCAGCAGTGAACGAGGGGGCGCGTATACTAATGAAAAACTGTTTTTT
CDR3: CASSERGGAYTNEKLFF

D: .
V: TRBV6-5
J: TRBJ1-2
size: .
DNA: TGTGCCAGCAGTTACTCCAGGTCGAAAGGCTACACCTTC
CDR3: CASSYSRSKGYTF

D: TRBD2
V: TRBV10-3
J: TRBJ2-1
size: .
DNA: TGTGCCATCGGGACGATGCCTAGCGGGCGGAATGAGCAGTTCTTC
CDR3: CAIGTMPSGRNEQFF

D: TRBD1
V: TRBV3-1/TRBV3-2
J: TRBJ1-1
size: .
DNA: TGTGCCAGCAGCCGAGGGACAGGGGCTGAAGCTTTCTTT
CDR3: CASSRGTGAEAFF

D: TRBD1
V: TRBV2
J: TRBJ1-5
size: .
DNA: TGTGCCAGCAGTGGTACCCCGGGACAGAGACATCAGCCCCAGCATTTT
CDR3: CASSGTPGQRHQPQHF

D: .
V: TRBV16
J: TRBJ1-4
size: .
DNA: TGTGCCAGCAGCCAATCAAGACTGAATAATGAAAAACTGTTTTTT
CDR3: CASSQSRLNNEKLFF

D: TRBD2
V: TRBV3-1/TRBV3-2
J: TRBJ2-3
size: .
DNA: TGTGCCAGCAGCCCCTGGACTAGCGGGACAGACACGCAGTATTTT
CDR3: CASSPWTSGTDTQYF

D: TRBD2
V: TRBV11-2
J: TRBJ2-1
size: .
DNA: TGTGCCAGCAGCCAGGGACTAGCTGGGGGGTACAATGAGCAGTTCTTC
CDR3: CASSQGLAGGYNEQFF

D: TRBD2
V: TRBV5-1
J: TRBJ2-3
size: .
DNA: TGCGCCAGCAGCCCCCTGGTGGTAGCGGGAGGCAGAGATACGCAGTATTTT
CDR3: CASSPLVVAGGRDTQYF

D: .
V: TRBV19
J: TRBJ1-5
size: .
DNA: TGTGCCAGTAGTTTGTACGGGGCGGGGAATCAGCCCCAGCATTTT
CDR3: CASSLYGAGNQPQHF

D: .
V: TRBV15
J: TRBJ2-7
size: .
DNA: TGTGCCACCGTCGCGGGGACGGATCCCTACGAGCAGTACTTC
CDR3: CATVAGTDPYEQYF

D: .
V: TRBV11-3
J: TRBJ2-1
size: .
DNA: TGTGCCAGCAGCTATTCCGGGAACTACAATGAGCAGTTCTTC
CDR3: CASSYSGNYNEQFF

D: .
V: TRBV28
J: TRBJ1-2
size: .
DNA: TGTGCCAGCAGTACTATGGGGCAGATCTATGGCTACACCTTC
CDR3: CASSTMGQIYGYTF

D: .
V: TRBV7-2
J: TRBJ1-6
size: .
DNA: TGTGCCAGCAGCCCCCTGGGAGGGAGCAATTCACCCCTCCACTTT
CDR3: CASSPLGGSNSPLHF

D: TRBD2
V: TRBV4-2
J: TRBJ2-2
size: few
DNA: TGTGCCAGCAGCCTTCCGACTAGCCATTCCACCGGGGAGCTGTTTTTT
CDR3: CASSLPTSHSTGELFF

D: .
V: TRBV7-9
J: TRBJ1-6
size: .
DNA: TGTGCCAGCAGCAAACGGGACAATCGGAATTCACCCCTCCACTTT
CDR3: CASSKRDNRNSPLHF

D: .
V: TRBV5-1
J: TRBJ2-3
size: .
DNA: TGCGCCAGCAGCCCCTGGAACGGGGGCACAGATACGCAGTATTTT
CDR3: CASSPWNGGTDTQYF

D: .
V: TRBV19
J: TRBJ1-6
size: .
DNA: TGTGCCAGTAGTGGGCCGGCGGGACGCTATTCACCCCTCCACTTT
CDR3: CASSGPAGRYSPLHF